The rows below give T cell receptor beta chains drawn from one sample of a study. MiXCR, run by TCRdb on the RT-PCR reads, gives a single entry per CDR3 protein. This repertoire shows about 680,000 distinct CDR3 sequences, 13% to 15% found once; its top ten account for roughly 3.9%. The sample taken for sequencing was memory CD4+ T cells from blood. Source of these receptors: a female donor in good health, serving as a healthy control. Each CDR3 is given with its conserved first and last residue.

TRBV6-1	CASSGRTISQETQYF
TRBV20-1	CSASLPGGVREQFF
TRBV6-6	CASSYSGQSWGTIYF
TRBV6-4	CASSEWPGEQFF
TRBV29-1	CSVQLAGTADTQYF
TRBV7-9	CASSLQGNSNQPQHF
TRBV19	CASSPLRGFDTEAFF
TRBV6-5	CASSLTGITDEQFF
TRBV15	CATGGGLGTEAFF
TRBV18	CASSVTSGSYYEQYF
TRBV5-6	CASSLRGRVPDTQYF
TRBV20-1	CSATRRGGSEAFF
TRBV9	CASSAAGRGTGYGYTF
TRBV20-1	CSARPDGINEQYF
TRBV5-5	CASSFTVLTGELFF
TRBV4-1	CASSQDQADRLETQYF
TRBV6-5	CASRRTLRSLFDEQYF
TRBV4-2	CASSQDPKLRDTQYF
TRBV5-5	CASSLESVAVNTEAFF
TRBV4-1	CASSDWTGLAGELFF
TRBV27	CASSNRDGESPSLTQYF
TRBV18	CASSPDGTSGNTIYF
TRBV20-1	CSARARGGRYEQYF
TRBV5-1	CASSLGIARQETQYF
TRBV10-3	CAISPTGEETQYF
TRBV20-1	CSARRGLAGGADTQYF
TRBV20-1	CSARIGGEDEQYF
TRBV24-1	CATSDLFRDTQYF
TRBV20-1	CSATGSGYGYTF
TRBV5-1	CASSFWQDPYEQYF
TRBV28	CASSSPPRTYSNQPQHF
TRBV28	CASSPGTNQNIQYF
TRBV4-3	CASSQDFGRGDFRGYTF
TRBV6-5	CASSYSGTSQETQYF
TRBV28	CASSWKRGLETQYF
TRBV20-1	CSAGRTSTDTQYF
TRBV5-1	CASSLVPGDAYEQYF
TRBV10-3	CAISDEGQTQETQYF
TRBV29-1	CSVEGTDYTDTQYF
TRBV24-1	CATSDRENSPLHF
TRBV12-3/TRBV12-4	CASTPGSSGNTIYF
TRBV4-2	CASSPEFYNEQFF
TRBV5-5	CASRRVATYEQYF
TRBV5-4	CASSDGTSGGAPYNEQFF
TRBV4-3	CASSQKLQWGEETQYF
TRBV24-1	CATSGMWEGSYNEQFF
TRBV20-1	CSARDKASYADTQYF
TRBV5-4	CASSLPTGSDYGYTF
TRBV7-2	CASSRGTGDNYGYTF
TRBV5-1	CASSQGQPQETQYF
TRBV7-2	CASSFSGTNSPLHF
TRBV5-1	CASSLEGSAFF
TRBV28	CASSSFQGSSTDTQYF
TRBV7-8	CASSLARKSYEQYF
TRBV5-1	CASSLTPINTEAFF
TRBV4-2	CASSQPTEGQETQYF
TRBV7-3	CASSLRGDSGNTIYF